These T cell receptor beta chains were read from a single sample in a study of blood T cell repertoires in COVID-19. TCRdb's table, derived via immunoSEQ multiplex PCR, lists solely in-frame clones and lacks some. The sample has about 53,000 clones, around 80% seen once. Source material: peripheral blood. All receptors derive from a human donor in a cohort sampled during active COVID-19. The CDR3 runs from the conserved cysteine through the conserved F or W. Not every row has a clone size; where given, it reads once, few, many or a size class.

size: .
J: TRBJ2-3
V: TRBV6-2/TRBV6-3
CDR3: CASSYGTSFADTQYF

size: once
J: TRBJ1-2
V: TRBV4-3
CDR3: CASSPGQVPYGYTF

size: .
J: TRBJ2-7
V: TRBV2
CDR3: CASSVSGGLFYEQYF

size: once
J: TRBJ2-3
V: TRBV13
CDR3: CASSSFGSSGDTDTQYF

size: few
J: TRBJ2-7
V: TRBV18
CDR3: CASSPTGGTGTYEQYF

size: few
J: TRBJ1-2
V: TRBV4-1
CDR3: CASSLGQGGGYTF

size: once
J: TRBJ1-6
V: TRBV7-2
CDR3: CASSVGLGGGRNSPLHF

size: .
J: TRBJ1-2
V: TRBV5-1
CDR3: CARGREGNYGYTF

size: .
J: TRBJ2-1
V: TRBV29-1
CDR3: CSVDTYNEQFF

size: .
J: TRBJ1-4
V: TRBV28
CDR3: CASSFRGSRDEKLFF

size: .
J: TRBJ2-2
V: TRBV5-1
CDR3: CASSSGQEHTGELFF

size: .
J: TRBJ1-2
V: TRBV6-6
CDR3: CASSPILNYGYTF

size: .
J: TRBJ1-4
V: TRBV28
CDR3: CASSTSGGTEKLFF

size: .
J: TRBJ2-7
V: TRBV28
CDR3: CASIRGSNAHEQYF

size: .
J: TRBJ2-5
V: TRBV6-5
CDR3: CASSPLGLGETQYF

size: .
J: TRBJ2-2
V: TRBV5-1
CDR3: CASSLGTGGDGELFF

size: .
J: TRBJ1-6
V: TRBV2
CDR3: CASSAPGIYSPLHF

size: once
J: TRBJ1-2
V: TRBV12-5
CDR3: CASAFTGQDPRFNYGYTF

size: .
J: TRBJ2-2
V: TRBV11-2
CDR3: CASSFPLEDNTGELFF

size: .
J: TRBJ2-7
V: TRBV5-1
CDR3: CASSLSGYEQYF

size: .
J: TRBJ1-1
V: TRBV19
CDR3: CASSIPNRVRTEAFF

size: .
J: TRBJ2-1
V: TRBV4-2
CDR3: CASSPGDGERLEQFF

size: .
J: TRBJ2-3
V: TRBV28
CDR3: CASSLSGGVVDTQYF

size: many
J: TRBJ1-1
V: TRBV15
CDR3: CATSRPGGAFF

size: .
J: TRBJ1-2
V: TRBV19
CDR3: CASSIVPDSSYGYTF

size: .
J: TRBJ1-5
V: TRBV9
CDR3: CASSRDSSEPQHF

size: .
J: TRBJ2-1
V: TRBV4-1
CDR3: CASSQDAGLATYSYNEQFF

size: few
J: TRBJ2-4
V: TRBV9
CDR3: CASSGTRKERGGRGAKNIQYF

size: few
J: TRBJ2-4
V: TRBV19
CDR3: CASKPSYTGSLGIQYF

size: .
J: TRBJ2-3
V: TRBV21-1
CDR3: CATYPPPLASQNTQYF

size: few
J: TRBJ2-4
V: TRBV15
CDR3: CATSRDRTGGNIQYF

size: .
J: TRBJ1-3
V: TRBV28
CDR3: CASEGDTIYF

size: .
J: TRBJ1-1
V: TRBV18
CDR3: CASSSDRNTEAFF

size: .
J: TRBJ1-6
V: TRBV3-1/TRBV3-2
CDR3: CASSQVWYRRPNSPLHF

size: .
J: TRBJ1-5
V: TRBV24-1
CDR3: CATSEGEGNQPQHF

size: .
J: TRBJ2-5
V: TRBV7-2
CDR3: CASSLGQGSETQYF

size: .
J: TRBJ1-5
V: TRBV18
CDR3: CASSLYTGNQPQHF

size: .
J: TRBJ1-1
V: TRBV6-5
CDR3: CASSPSDGGVEAFF

size: .
J: TRBJ2-1
V: TRBV5-4
CDR3: CASSIGPRKPNEQFF

size: .
J: TRBJ1-1
V: TRBV6-5
CDR3: CASSYSRVIPQAFF

size: once
J: TRBJ2-2
V: TRBV7-7
CDR3: CASRRQGGTGELFF

size: .
J: TRBJ2-5
V: TRBV9
CDR3: CASSVSTGQETQYF

size: few
J: TRBJ1-2
V: TRBV6-2/TRBV6-3
CDR3: CASSYPGGYTF

size: .
J: TRBJ1-5
V: TRBV7-8
CDR3: CASSIRQGATQHF

size: .
J: TRBJ2-7
V: TRBV4-1
CDR3: CASSVEGTGREQYF

size: .
J: TRBJ1-2
V: TRBV30
CDR3: CAWSVPTTGSYGYTF

size: few
J: TRBJ1-6
V: TRBV7-2
CDR3: CASSLGAPLHF

size: few
J: TRBJ1-3
V: TRBV5-1
CDR3: CASSLEQGTGNTIYF

size: .
J: TRBJ1-2
V: TRBV30
CDR3: CAWSVGARATSNYGYTF

size: once
J: TRBJ2-2
V: TRBV7-7
CDR3: CASSFAGSGELFF

size: .
J: TRBJ2-5
V: TRBV6-2/TRBV6-3
CDR3: CASSYWASEETQYF

size: once
J: TRBJ1-3
V: TRBV29-1
CDR3: CSARQGSNTIYF

size: .
J: TRBJ1-2
V: TRBV7-9
CDR3: CASSPGQGVTLGYTF

size: .
J: TRBJ2-5
V: TRBV27
CDR3: CASRDSGLRTQYF

size: once
J: TRBJ2-7
V: TRBV27
CDR3: CASSLGGGTYEQYF

size: .
J: TRBJ1-1
V: TRBV11-2
CDR3: CASSLPVMNTEAFF

size: few
J: TRBJ1-5
V: TRBV7-2
CDR3: CASSPEGTLNQPQHF

size: .
J: TRBJ2-7
V: TRBV11-2
CDR3: CASSSTVYEQYF

size: .
J: TRBJ2-1
V: TRBV9
CDR3: CASSAQQGAWGEQFF